This T cell receptor (beta chain) was profiled in a study of shared clonotypes between healthy human individuals. Looking at the study overall: Per-donor plates numbered three CD4 naive, three CD4 memory, two CD8 naive and one CD8 memory. Study-level findings and limits: Naive subsets, compared against memory subsets, generally had larger estimated richness values. Lower generation probabilities were found for non-shared clonotypes than for those shared by all four donors.

This clone was detected once. Its antigen is still unknown. Libraries were prepared by immunoSEQ multiplex PCR; TCRdb keeps only in-frame clonotypes and omits some of them. The sample lists under 850,000 clones, 72% seen once, with under 2% in the top ten. Germline CDR1 MDHEN, CDR2 SYDVKM. The CDR3 sequence is 16 residues long. Trimming stripped 6 bases from V and 0 bases from J, with 14 bases between. The V call is TRBV28, the J call TRBJ1-4; D may be TRBD1 (5 bases). This clonotype was obtained from a woman aged 25 to 39 in good health. Input material: memory CD4+ T cells sorted from blood. Noted subset: CD45RA-negative fraction. For the CDR3, the DNA is TGTGCCAGCAGCGCGCAGATGGGGGCAACTAATGAAAAACTGTTTTTT. Protein: CASSAQMGATNEKLFF. Together with reference TRBV28 and TRBJ1-4, the CDR3 gives the full variable domain: DVKVTQSSRYLVKRTGEKVFLECVQDMDHENMFWYRQDPGLGLRLIYFSYDVKMKEKGDIPEGYSVSREKKERFSLILESASTNQTSMYLCASSAQMGATNEKLFFGSGTQLSVL.